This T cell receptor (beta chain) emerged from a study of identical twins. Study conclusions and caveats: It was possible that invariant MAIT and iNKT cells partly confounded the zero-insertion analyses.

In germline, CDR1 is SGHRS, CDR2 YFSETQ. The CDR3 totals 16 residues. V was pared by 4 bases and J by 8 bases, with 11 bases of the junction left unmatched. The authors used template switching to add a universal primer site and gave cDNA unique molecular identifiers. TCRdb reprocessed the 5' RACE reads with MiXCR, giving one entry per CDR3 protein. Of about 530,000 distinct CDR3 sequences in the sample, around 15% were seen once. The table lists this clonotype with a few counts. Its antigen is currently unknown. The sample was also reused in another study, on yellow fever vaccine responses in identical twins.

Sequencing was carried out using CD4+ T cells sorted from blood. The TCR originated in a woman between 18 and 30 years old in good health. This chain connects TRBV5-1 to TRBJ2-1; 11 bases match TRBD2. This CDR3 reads CASSGILAGVIDEQFF. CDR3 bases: TGCGCCAGCAGCGGGATACTAGCGGGAGTAATAGATGAGCAGTTCTTC.